This entry lists 26 T cell receptor beta chains sequenced from one sample in a study of blood T cell repertoires in COVID-19. Only in-frame clones appear in the TCRdb table, and some are missing; sequencing was by immunoSEQ multiplex PCR. The table includes about 110,000 clones, 84% detected once. Material for sequencing was peripheral blood. Every receptor here comes from an elderly woman with active or convalescent COVID-19.

The gene calls are TRBV5-8 and TRBJ2-1; possibly TRBD2 for D (6 bases). V was trimmed by 0 bases and J by 7 bases, leaving 11 bases between them. The CDR3 spans 14 residues. Per the germline V gene, CDR1 is SGHTS and CDR2 is YDEGEE. The CDR3 sequence: CASSLGLVVNEQFF. CDR3 bases: TGTGCCAGCAGCTTGGGACTAGTGGTGAATGAGCAGTTCTTC.

The chain carries TRBV21-1 and TRBJ2-7; the DNA was not used to check the table's D call, TRBD2. TRBV21-1 is flagged as a pseudogene. The CDR3 consists of 13 residues. CDR3 nucleotide sequence: TGTGCCAGCACCCCAGCGGGAGTCTACGAGCAGTACTTC. Translation: CASTPAGVYEQYF.

V usage is TRBV19 and J usage is TRBJ2-7; 13 bases align to TRBD2. J was trimmed by 1 base and V by 2 bases; bases with no gene match: 5. Looked up from germline, CDR1 is LNHDA and CDR2 is SQIVND (reference sequence). There are 17 residues in the CDR3. The CDR3 loop reads CASSIRLAGGRSYEQYF. CDR3 in DNA: TGTGCCAGTAGTATAAGACTAGCGGGAGGCCGTTCCTACGAGCAGTACTTC.

This clone was counted a few times. This sequence joins TRBV28 and TRBJ2-7; tentative D call: TRBD1 (6 bases). The CDR3 is 15 residues long. Germline lookup yields CDR1 MDHEN and CDR2 SYDVKM. V lost 4 bases, J lost 0 bases, and 13 bases lay in between. DNA for the CDR3: TGTGCCAGCAGTTACCCGACAGGCAGCTCCTACGAGCAGTACTTC. Translation: CASSYPTGSSYEQYF.

The genes are TRBV5-4 and TRBJ1-1; D not certain. This CDR3 spans 12 amino acids. The germline V gene has CDR1 SGHNT and CDR2 YYREEE (reference sequence). V lost 1 base to trimming and J lost 3 bases, with 4 bases between them. The CDR3 reads CASSLYYTEAFF. Written as DNA, the CDR3 is TGTGCCAGCAGCTTGTATTACACTGAAGCTTTCTTT.

In DNA form, the CDR3 reads TGCAGTGCTAGTCCGACAGGGGCAACTAATGAAAAACTGTTTTTT. Residues: CSASPTGATNEKLFF. J is TRBJ1-4 and V is TRBV20-1, with 8 bases identical to TRBD1. The CDR3 sequence is 15 residues long. V gave up 3 bases and J gave up 0 bases; unmatched junction bases: 3. The germline V gene encodes CDR1 DFQATT and CDR2 SNEGSKA (reference sequence).

The chain has TRBV5-1 and TRBJ2-7; TRBD1 aligns across 8 bases. CDR3 length: 14 amino acids. The trim removed 4 bases at V and 7 bases at J, leaving 10 bases unmatched. The germline gives CDR1 SGHRS, CDR2 YFSETQ. The chain's CDR3 is CASSGRQGLGEQYF. CDR3 sequence (DNA): TGCGCCAGCAGCGGAAGACAGGGGCTGGGGGAGCAGTACTTC.

The V gene is TRBV11-3, the J gene TRBJ2-2; D unclear. This CDR3 is built from 13 residues. V lost 5 bases and J 7 bases, leaving 11 bases between the germline ends. Germline CDR1 is SGHNT and CDR2 is YENEEA. The CDR3 DNA sequence: TGTGCCAGCAGCCCGAGAATAAGCGGGGAGCTGTTTTTT. Its translation is CASSPRISGELFF. Full variable domain (remainder filled in from reference TRBV11-3 and TRBJ2-2): EAGVVQSPRYKIIEKKQPVAFWCNPISGHNTLYWYLQNLGQGPELLIRYENEEAVDDSQLPKDRFSAERLKGVDSTLKIQPAELGDSAVYLCASSPRISGELFFGEGSRLTVL.

The J gene is TRBJ2-3, the V gene TRBV29-1, with D perhaps matching TRBD1 (6 bases). Trimming left V 4 bases short and J 8 bases short, with 16 bases between. This CDR3 has 13 amino acids. Looked up from germline, CDR1 is SQVTM and CDR2 is ANQGSEA. The CDR3 protein is CSVGQALGTTQYF. Here the CDR3 DNA reads TGCAGCGTTGGACAGGCCTTAGGCACTACGCAGTATTTT.

DNA for the CDR3: TGTGCCACCAGCAGAGATCAGGTGAACACTGAAGCTTTCTTT. This sequence encodes CATSRDQVNTEAFF. The chain is built from TRBV15 and TRBJ1-1; D call uncertain. This CDR3 has 14 residues. V lost 0 bases, J lost 0 bases, and 5 bases lay in between. Germline V gene data show CDR1 as LNHNV and CDR2 as YYDKDF (reference sequence). Variable domain in full (rest from reference TRBV15 and TRBJ1-1): DAMVIQNPRYQVTQFGKPVTLSCSQTLNHNVMYWYQQKSSQAPKLLFHYYDKDFNNEADTPDNFQSRRPNTSFCFLDIRSPGLGDTAMYLCATSRDQVNTEAFFGQGTRLTVV.

The rearrangement uses TRBV6-6 and TRBJ2-2, with TRBD2 identical over 12 bases. V shed 5 bases, J shed 4 bases, and the junction held 11 bases outside the gene matches. CDR3 length: 18 residues. From germline, CDR1 is MNHNY and CDR2 SVGAGI (reference sequence). The CDR3 is CASSHRLRTSGTTGELFF. The DNA for the CDR3 is TGTGCCAGCAGTCACCGGCTTAGGACTAGCGGGACCACCGGGGAGCTGTTTTTT.

The table lists this clone with a few counts. This chain joins TRBV5-6 and TRBJ2-7; the D gene is possibly TRBD2 (6 bases). Germline lookup yields CDR1 SGHDT and CDR2 YYEEEE. V was cut by 3 bases and J by 1 base, with 20 bases left in between. The CDR3 loop spans 17 amino acids. CDR3 bases: TGTGCCAGCAGCTCGTTTCTCCGGGGCCGGGGGTCCTACGAGCAGTACTTC. This sequence encodes CASSSFLRGRGSYEQYF. The entire variable domain, with the rest obtained from reference TRBV5-6 and TRBJ2-7, is as follows: DAGVTQSPTHLIKTRGQQVTLRCSPKSGHDTVSWYQQALGQGPQFIFQYYEEEERQRGNFPDRFSGHQFPNYSSELNVNALLLGDSALYLCASSSFLRGRGSYEQYFGPGTRLTVT.

Only one count was recorded for this clone. The J gene is TRBJ1-1, the V gene TRBV2; D uncertain. The CDR3 covers 13 residues. Trimming left V 10 bases short and J 1 base short, with 13 bases between. Per the germline V gene, CDR1 is SNHLY and CDR2 is FYNNEI. The CDR3 bases are TGTGCCAACGAACGGGAGAGGAACACTGAAGCTTTCTTT. This sequence encodes CANERERNTEAFF.

The chain employs TRBV28 and TRBJ2-1; 11 positions match TRBD2. Germline V lookup: CDR1 MDHEN, CDR2 SYDVKM. Trimming at V came to 2 bases and at J to 4 bases, leaving 7 bases not matched to a gene. The CDR3 loop spans 17 amino acids. DNA of the CDR3: TGTGCCAGCAGTTTACCTGCCCTAGCGGGAGGTTACAATGAGCAGTTCTTC. Its protein is CASSLPALAGGYNEQFF.

V usage is TRBV18 and J usage is TRBJ1-4; 7 nucleotides align to TRBD1. CDR3 length: 14 amino acids. V lost 4 bases, J lost 8 bases, and 7 bases stayed unmatched. Germline V gives CDR1 KGHSH, CDR2 LQKENI. The CDR3 reads CASSLDRVSEKLFF. As DNA, the CDR3 is TGTGCCAGCTCACTCGACAGGGTGAGCGAAAAACTGTTTTTT. The full variable domain, completed using reference TRBV18 and TRBJ1-4, is NAGVMQNPRHLVRRRGQEARLRCSPMKGHSHVYWYRQLPEEGLKFMVYLQKENIIDESGMPKERFSAEFPKEGPSILRIQQVVRGDSAAYFCASSLDRVSEKLFFGSGTQLSVL.

V gene TRBV10-1 combines with J gene TRBJ2-7; 10 bases map to TRBD2. Germline assignment: CDR1 WNHNN and CDR2 SYGVQD (reference sequence). This CDR3 has 15 amino acids. V trimming: 3 bases; J trimming: 4 bases; junction bases outside the gene matches: 6. In nucleotides, the CDR3 is TGCGCCAGCAGTGATGGTAGCGGGAGGTCTTACGAGCAGTACTTC. Amino acid sequence: CASSDGSGRSYEQYF.

The chain uses TRBV28 and TRBJ1-4; tentative D call: TRBD1 (6 bases). Germline V lookup: CDR1 MDHEN, CDR2 SYDVKM. The V gene lost 9 bases and the J gene lost 8 bases, with 10 bases spanning the gap. The CDR3 covers 11 residues. The CDR3, as DNA: TGTGCCAGGGACAGTAACGAAAAACTGTTTTTT. Translating it yields CARDSNEKLFF.

The gene calls are TRBV24-1 and TRBJ1-2, with D unresolved. V dropped 3 bases and J dropped 8 bases, with 9 bases sitting between them. CDR3 length: 12 residues. The germline V gene encodes CDR1 KGHDR and CDR2 SFDVKD. The CDR3 loop is CATSDVTRGYTF. For the CDR3, the DNA is TGTGCCACCAGTGATGTGACAAGGGGCTACACCTTC.

This clone appeared many times. The chain links TRBV15 to TRBJ2-1, with D possibly being TRBD2 (6 bases). Germline V gives CDR1 LNHNV, CDR2 YYDKDF (reference sequence). V shed 1 base and J shed 7 bases, with 17 bases lying between them. The CDR3 length is 16 residues. The DNA for the CDR3 is TGTGCCACCAGCAGAGGGAGAAGGGCCCGGGGGAATGAGCAGTTCTTC. Encoded protein: CATSRGRRARGNEQFF. The variable domain in full, with the rest retrieved from reference TRBV15 and TRBJ2-1, is DAMVIQNPRYQVTQFGKPVTLSCSQTLNHNVMYWYQQKSSQAPKLLFHYYDKDFNNEADTPDNFQSRRPNTSFCFLDIRSPGLGDTAMYLCATSRGRRARGNEQFFGPGTRLTVL.

The rearrangement joins TRBV28 to TRBJ1-1; 9 positions match TRBD1. The CDR3 loop spans 16 amino acids. CDR1 and CDR2 from the germline V gene are MDHEN and SYDVKM. V was clipped by 6 bases and J by 1 base; unmatched bases: 9. The CDR3 sequence is CASSQHGTGKNTEAFF. The CDR3, as DNA: TGTGCCAGCAGCCAGCACGGGACAGGGAAGAACACTGAAGCTTTCTTT.

This sequence joins TRBV28 and TRBJ1-1; D ambiguous. Per germline, CDR1 MDHEN and CDR2 SYDVKM. This CDR3 is built from 13 residues. Trimming removed 3 bases at V and 0 bases at J, with 5 bases between. The CDR3, as DNA: TGTGCCAGCAGTTTCGGGTTGAACACTGAAGCTTTCTTT. Protein: CASSFGLNTEAFF.

CDR3 in amino acids: CASSDPLTGNEQFF. The CDR3 DNA is TGCGCCAGCAGTGATCCACTGACAGGGAATGAGCAGTTCTTC. The rearrangement links TRBV10-1 to TRBJ2-1; TRBD1 agrees at 7 bases. The J segment lost 7 bases and the V segment lost 3 bases, leaving 6 bases of the junction unmatched. The CDR3 sequence is 14 residues long. Germline V gene lookup returns CDR1 WNHNN and CDR2 SYGVQD (reference sequence).

This clone occurred once. The DNA for the CDR3 is TGTGCCAGCAGTCCCTATGGGCCCGGGACTCCAAGGGAAAAACTGTTTTTT. Translated, it gives CASSPYGPGTPREKLFF. The chain joins TRBV28 to TRBJ1-4, with D perhaps matching TRBD1 (5 bases). Deletions cut 5 bases from V and 8 bases from J, with 24 bases between. Germline values: CDR1 MDHEN, CDR2 SYDVKM. The CDR3 consists of 17 residues.

The V gene is TRBV10-3, the J gene TRBJ2-2; the match to TRBD2 covers 11 bases. J lost 1 base, V lost 2 bases, and 0 bases had no gene match. Looked up from germline, CDR1 is ENHRY and CDR2 is SYGVKD. The CDR3 runs 16 residues. This CDR3 is CAISETSGRNTGELFF. DNA of the CDR3: TGTGCCATCAGTGAGACTAGCGGGAGGAACACCGGGGAGCTGTTTTTT.

V and J are TRBV19 and TRBJ1-6; perhaps TRBD1 as D (5 bases). V lost 7 bases to trimming and J lost 0 bases, with 13 bases between them. The CDR3 runs to 16 residues. Germline CDR1 reads LNHDA; CDR2 reads SQIVND (reference sequence). CDR3 sequence reads: CASKLQASSYNSPLHF. The CDR3 bases are TGTGCCAGTAAATTACAGGCCTCCTCCTATAATTCACCCCTCCACTTT.

The chain joins TRBV28 to TRBJ2-1; 7 nucleotides line up with TRBD1. V gave up 4 bases and J gave up 6 bases; unmatched junction bases: 9. Germline lookup yields CDR1 MDHEN and CDR2 SYDVKM. This CDR3 region has 15 residues. The CDR3 spells CASSSPGQKINEQFF. The CDR3 region has the DNA TGTGCCAGCAGTTCACCGGGACAGAAAATCAATGAGCAGTTCTTC. Supplemented by reference TRBV28 and TRBJ2-1, the full variable domain reads DVKVTQSSRYLVKRTGEKVFLECVQDMDHENMFWYRQDPGLGLRLIYFSYDVKMKEKGDIPEGYSVSREKKERFSLILESASTNQTSMYLCASSSPGQKINEQFFGPGTRLTVL.